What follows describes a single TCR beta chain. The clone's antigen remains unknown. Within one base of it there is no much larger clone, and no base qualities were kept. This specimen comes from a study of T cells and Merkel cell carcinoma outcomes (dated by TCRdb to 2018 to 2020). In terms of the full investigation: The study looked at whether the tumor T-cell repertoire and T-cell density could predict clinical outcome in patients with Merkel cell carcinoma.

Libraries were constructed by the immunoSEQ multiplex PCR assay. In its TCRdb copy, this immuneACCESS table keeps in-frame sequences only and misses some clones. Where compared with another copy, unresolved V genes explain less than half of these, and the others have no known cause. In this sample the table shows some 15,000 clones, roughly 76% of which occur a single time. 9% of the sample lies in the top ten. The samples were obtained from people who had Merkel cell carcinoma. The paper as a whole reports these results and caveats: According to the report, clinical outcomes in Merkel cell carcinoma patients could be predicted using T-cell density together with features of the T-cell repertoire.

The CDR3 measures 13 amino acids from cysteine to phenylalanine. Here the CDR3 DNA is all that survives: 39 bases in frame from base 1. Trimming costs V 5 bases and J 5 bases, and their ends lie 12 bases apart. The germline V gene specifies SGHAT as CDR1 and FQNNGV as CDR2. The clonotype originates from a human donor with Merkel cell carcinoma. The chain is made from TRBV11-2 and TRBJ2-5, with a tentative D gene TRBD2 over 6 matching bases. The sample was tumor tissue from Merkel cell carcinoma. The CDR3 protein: CASSLGGDETQYF. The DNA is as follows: TGTGCCAGCAGCCTCGGCGGGGACGAGACCCAGTACTTC.